A single sample is the source of the 18 T cell receptor beta chains below, sequenced in a study of T and B cells in COVID-19 patients. Multiplex PCR with BIOMED2 TRB-A/B primer pools amplified TRB rearrangements. MiXCR was run by TCRdb on the multiplex PCR reads, yielding one entry per CDR3 protein. The sample lists 4,000 to 6,000 distinct CDR3 sequences; 27% were seen once. Each TRB amplification used roughly 250-550 ng of genomic DNA from blood. What was sequenced was blood. The source of these receptors is a human donor with active COVID-19.

This chain links TRBV20-1 with TRBJ2-1; 9 nucleotides align to TRBD2. CDR3 length: 17 residues. V trimming: 5 bases; J trimming: 8 bases; junction bases outside the gene matches: 19. Per the germline V gene, CDR1 is DFQATT and CDR2 is SNEGSKA (reference sequence). The CDR3 sequence is CSAPSHGRGRARDEQFF. The DNA for the CDR3 is TGCAGTGCTCCCTCTCACGGACGCGGGAGGGCCCGCGATGAGCAGTTCTTC.

This clonotype came up a few times. The chain links TRBV28 to TRBJ2-1; tentatively, D is TRBD2 (5 bases). The CDR3 is 13 residues long. V was trimmed by 3 bases and J by 4 bases, leaving 7 bases between them. Germline loops: CDR1 MDHEN, CDR2 SYDVKM. CDR3 residues: CASSFRGYNEQFF. CDR3 sequence (DNA): TGTGCCAGCAGTTTCCGGGGATACAATGAGCAGTTCTTC.

This clonotype counts as medium-sized. The chain carries TRBV18 and TRBJ2-5; 10 nucleotides agree with TRBD2. Germline V lookup: CDR1 KGHSH, CDR2 LQKENI. This CDR3 comprises 14 residues. V gave up 8 bases and J gave up 5 bases; unmatched junction bases: 8. The CDR3 loop reads CASSFSGGKETQYF. The DNA for the CDR3 is TGTGCCAGCAGCTTTAGCGGGGGGAAGGAGACCCAGTACTTC.

This rearrangement joins TRBV28 to TRBJ2-4; TRBD1 matches 9 bases. Germline assignment: CDR1 MDHEN and CDR2 SYDVKM. The CDR3 extends over 12 amino acids. Unmatched junction bases numbered 5, after V lost 8 bases and J lost 9 bases. CDR3 residues: CASGTGLAIQYF. The CDR3 bases are TGTGCCAGCGGGACAGGGCTGGCCATTCAGTACTTC.

This clonotype came up a few times. The chain couples TRBV20-1 to TRBJ1-4, with TRBD1 as a possible D gene (6 bases). The CDR3 has 13 amino acids. Germline V gives CDR1 DFQATT, CDR2 SNEGSKA (reference sequence). V dropped 7 bases and J dropped 4 bases, with 13 bases sitting between them. In DNA form, the CDR3 reads TGCAGTGGCAAACAGGGAAGTAATGAAAAACTGTTTTTT. Amino acid sequence: CSGKQGSNEKLFF.

The chain employs TRBV30 and TRBJ2-3, with D unclear. Deletions cut 0 bases from V and 12 bases from J, with 13 bases between. This CDR3 comprises 12 residues. Germline CDR1 is GTSNPN and CDR2 is SVGIG (reference sequence). Written as DNA, the CDR3 is TGTGCCTGGAGTGTGGTTATCGGTAAACAGTATTTT. Translating it yields CAWSVVIGKQYF.

In the case of this clonotype: Since a much larger clone is just one base distant, this may be a read error. This chain joins TRBV5-5 and TRBJ2-1, with 14 bases identical to TRBD2. V lost 4 bases and J lost 8; bases outside the gene matches: 14. Germline CDR1 SGHKS, CDR2 YYEKEE (reference sequence). This CDR3 is 18 amino acids long. The CDR3 loop reads CASSAGLAGGGGCDEQFF. CDR3 in DNA: TGTGCCAGCAGCGCCGGACTAGCGGGAGGCGGGGGGTGTGATGAGCAGTTCTTC.

This clonotype turned up a few times. The V gene is TRBV6-5, the J gene TRBJ2-7; tentatively, D is TRBD2 (7 bases). The V end was cut by 5 bases, the J end by 3 bases, with 14 bases between. The CDR3 contains 14 residues. Germline-derived CDR1 and CDR2 are MNHEY and SVGAGI. The CDR3 is CASSARGAGYEQYF. The DNA for the CDR3 is TGTGCCAGCAGTGCCCGGGGGGCGGGCTACGAGCAGTACTTC.

This clonotype has more than one count but fewer than ten. The chain employs TRBV20-1 and TRBJ2-3; 8 bases align to TRBD1. This CDR3 has 17 residues. V lost 5 bases, J lost 4 bases, and 17 bases stayed unmatched. In germline, CDR1 is DFQATT, CDR2 SNEGSKA (reference sequence). CDR3 residues: CSALPLAGQGMADTQYF. CDR3 bases: TGCAGTGCTCTCCCTCTAGCCGGACAGGGAATGGCAGATACGCAGTATTTT.

CDR3 residues: CASSGVSGGYEQYF. The CDR3, as DNA: TGCGCCAGCAGTGGGGTCAGCGGGGGCTACGAGCAGTACTTC. The chain recombines TRBV10-1 with TRBJ2-7, with TRBD2 matching 8 bases. The CDR3 has 14 residues. Germline V lookup: CDR1 WNHNN, CDR2 SYGVQD (reference sequence). V gave up 4 bases and J gave up 3 bases; unmatched junction bases: 5.

This clonotype is deemed medium-sized. This sequence joins TRBV12-3 or TRBV12-4 and TRBJ2-1; D is possibly TRBD2 (6 bases). The V and J ends lost 3 bases and 6 bases respectively, with 15 bases between them. The CDR3 is made up of 15 amino acids. CDR3 bases: TGTGCCAGCAGTTTGGGTAGCGGTCGGCCCAATGAGCAGTTCTTC. This encodes CASSLGSGRPNEQFF.

This clonotype counts as medium-sized (0.01 to 0.1%). The chain recombines TRBV27 with TRBJ2-7; 10 positions agree with TRBD1. CDR3 length equals 14 residues. The ends lost 7 bases at V and 8 bases at J; junction bases unmatched: 11. Germline V gives CDR1 MNHEY, CDR2 SMNVEV (reference sequence). Here the CDR3 reads CASTPGTGVLQQYF. CDR3 DNA sequence: TGTGCCAGCACCCCCGGGACAGGGGTTCTTCAGCAGTACTTC.

The chain uses TRBV18 and TRBJ2-7, with 11 bases lining up with TRBD1. Germline V CDR1 and CDR2: KGHSH, LQKENI. The trim removed 3 bases at V and 0 bases at J, leaving 4 bases unmatched. The CDR3 has 16 amino acids. In DNA form, the CDR3 reads TGTGCCAGCTCACCGAGGGGACAGGGGGTCTCCTACGAGCAGTACTTC. The encoded protein is CASSPRGQGVSYEQYF.

In its sample, this clonotype is medium-sized. The chain has TRBV6-5 and TRBJ2-7, with 9 positions matching TRBD2. The germline CDR1 and CDR2 sequences are MNHEY and SVGAGI. The ends lost 5 bases at V and 5 bases at J; junction bases unmatched: 10. The CDR3 has 15 residues. The CDR3 sequence is CASSGLASLGNEQYF. CDR3 sequence (DNA): TGTGCCAGCAGTGGACTAGCGAGCCTGGGAAACGAGCAGTACTTC.

The chain carries TRBV20-1 and TRBJ2-2, with 10 nucleotides matching TRBD2. Unmatched junction bases numbered 5, after V lost 2 bases and J lost 5 bases. The CDR3 sequence is 15 residues long. Germline CDR1 is DFQATT and CDR2 is SNEGSKA (reference sequence). The CDR3 region is CSARPSGGGTGELFF. The CDR3 DNA follows: TGCAGTGCTAGACCTAGCGGGGGAGGAACCGGGGAGCTGTTTTTT.

The gene calls are TRBV12-3 or TRBV12-4 and TRBJ1-3; 9 bases map to TRBD1. With V trimmed by 3 bases and J by 2 bases, 5 bases remained unmatched. The CDR3 has 16 amino acids. The chain's CDR3 is CASSFLQGATGNTIYF. CDR3 in DNA: TGTGCCAGCAGTTTCCTACAGGGGGCCACTGGAAACACCATATATTTT.

This clonotype is labeled as medium-sized. V usage is TRBV5-6 and J usage is TRBJ2-6; D uncertain. The CDR3 covers 15 residues. Germline assignment: CDR1 SGHDT and CDR2 YYEEEE. V lost 3 bases and J 4 bases, leaving 11 bases between the germline ends. The chain's CDR3 is CASSWAGGGANVLTF. The CDR3 nucleotides are TGTGCCAGCAGCTGGGCAGGTGGCGGGGCCAACGTCCTGACTTTC.

This chain connects TRBV6-2 or TRBV6-3 to TRBJ1-2; 7 bases map to TRBD1. Germline V gives CDR1 MNHEY, CDR2 SVGEGT. This CDR3 is built from 17 residues. With 5 bases clipped from V and 1 base from J, the junction kept 13 bases outside the gene matches. CDR3: CASSTPTGFIFNYGYTF. The CDR3 region has the DNA TGTGCCAGCAGTACCCCGACAGGGTTCATTTTTAACTATGGCTACACCTTC.